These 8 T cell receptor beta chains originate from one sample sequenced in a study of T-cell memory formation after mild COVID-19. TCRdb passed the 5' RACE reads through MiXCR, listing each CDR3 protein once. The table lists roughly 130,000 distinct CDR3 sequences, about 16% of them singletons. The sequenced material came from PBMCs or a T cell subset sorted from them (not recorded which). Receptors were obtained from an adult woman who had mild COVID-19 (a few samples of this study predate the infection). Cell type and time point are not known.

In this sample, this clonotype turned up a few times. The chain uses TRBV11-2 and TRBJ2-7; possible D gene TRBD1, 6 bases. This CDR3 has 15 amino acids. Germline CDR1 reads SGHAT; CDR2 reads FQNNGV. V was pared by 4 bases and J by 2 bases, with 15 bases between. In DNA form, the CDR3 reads TGTGCCAGCAGCTACGCGACAGGCCGAGCCTACGAGCAGTACTTC. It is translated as CASSYATGRAYEQYF.

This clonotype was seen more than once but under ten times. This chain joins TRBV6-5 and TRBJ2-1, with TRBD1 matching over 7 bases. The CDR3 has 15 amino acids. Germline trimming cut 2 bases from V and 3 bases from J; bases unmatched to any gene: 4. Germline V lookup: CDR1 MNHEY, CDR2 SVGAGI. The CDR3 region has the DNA TGTGCCAGCAGTTACCAAGACAGGGACTACAATGAGCAGTTCTTC. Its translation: CASSYQDRDYNEQFF.

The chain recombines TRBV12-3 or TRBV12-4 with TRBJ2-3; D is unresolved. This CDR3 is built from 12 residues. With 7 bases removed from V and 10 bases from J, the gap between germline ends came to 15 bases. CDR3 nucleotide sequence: TGTGCCAGCACCGGTGACGCCATGGCGCAGTATTTT. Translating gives CASTGDAMAQYF.

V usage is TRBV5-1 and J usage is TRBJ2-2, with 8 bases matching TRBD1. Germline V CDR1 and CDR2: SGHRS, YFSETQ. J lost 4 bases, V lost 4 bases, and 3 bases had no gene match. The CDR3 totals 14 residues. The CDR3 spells CASSPDRGTGELFF. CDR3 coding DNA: TGCGCCAGCAGCCCCGACAGGGGCACCGGGGAGCTGTTTTTT.

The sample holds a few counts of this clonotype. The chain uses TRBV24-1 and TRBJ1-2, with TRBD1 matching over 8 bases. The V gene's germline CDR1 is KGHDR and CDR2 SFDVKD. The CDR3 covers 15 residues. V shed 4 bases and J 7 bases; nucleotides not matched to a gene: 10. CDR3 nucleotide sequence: TGTGCCACCAGTGACCTCGGGACAGGAGGAGGTGGCTACACCTTC. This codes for CATSDLGTGGGGYTF.

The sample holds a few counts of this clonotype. The CDR3: CASRRQGRNTEAFF. DNA for the CDR3: TGTGCCAGCAGAAGACAGGGGAGGAACACTGAAGCTTTCTTT. This rearrangement joins TRBV12-3 or TRBV12-4 to TRBJ1-1; TRBD1 aligns across 8 bases. After removal of 6 bases from V and 1 base from J, the junction contained 4 bases not matched to a gene. The CDR3 sequence is 14 residues long.

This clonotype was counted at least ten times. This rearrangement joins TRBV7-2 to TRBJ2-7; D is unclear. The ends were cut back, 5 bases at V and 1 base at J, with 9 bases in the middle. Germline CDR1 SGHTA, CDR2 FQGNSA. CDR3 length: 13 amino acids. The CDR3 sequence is CASSADLSYEQYF. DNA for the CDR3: TGTGCCAGCAGCGCAGACCTATCCTACGAGCAGTACTTC. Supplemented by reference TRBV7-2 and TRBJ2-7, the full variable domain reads GAGVSQSPSNKVTEKGKDVELRCDPISGHTALYWYRQSLGQGLEFLIYFQGNSAPDKSGLPSDRFSAERTGGSVSTLTIQRTQQEDSAVYLCASSADLSYEQYFGPGTRLTVT.

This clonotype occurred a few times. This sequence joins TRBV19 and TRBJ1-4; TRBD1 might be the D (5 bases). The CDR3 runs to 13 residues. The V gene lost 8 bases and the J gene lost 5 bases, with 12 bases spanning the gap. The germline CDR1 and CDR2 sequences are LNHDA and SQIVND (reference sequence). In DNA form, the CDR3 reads TGTGCCAGTGCGCGGGGGATAAATGAAAAACTGTTTTTT. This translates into CASARGINEKLFF.